This T cell receptor beta chain was identified in a study of early T cells in non-severe SARS-CoV-2 infection. Study as a whole: Chains stayed unpaired after sequencing of bulk RNA from unsorted whole blood.

Concerning this clonotype: Antigen: not known.

Individual cDNA molecules received unique molecular identifiers. TCRdb independently ran MiXCR on the 5' RACE reads; one entry per CDR3 protein. The top ten clones hold under 4% of a sample with about 70,000 distinct CDR3 sequences, about 4.6% of them seen once. Findings of the study overall: VDJdb-based annotation leaned toward anti-spike CD8 responses and missed private and CD4 specificities.

The germline V gene has CDR1 LGHDT and CDR2 YNNKEL (reference sequence). V dropped 1 base and J dropped 7; count of bases not matched to a gene: 12. This CDR3 has 18 amino acids. The sequence derives from an adult who was a healthcare worker with PCR-confirmed SARS-CoV-2 infection or an uninfected control (not recorded which). The donor label of this sample is uncertain. The chain combines TRBV3-1 with TRBJ1-6; 8 nucleotides match TRBD1. Source: whole blood, taken at baseline. The CDR3 protein is CASSQGSSRGHGNSPLHF. CDR3 DNA sequence: TGTGCCAGCAGCCAAGGATCGAGCAGGGGGCACGGAAATTCACCCCTCCACTTT.